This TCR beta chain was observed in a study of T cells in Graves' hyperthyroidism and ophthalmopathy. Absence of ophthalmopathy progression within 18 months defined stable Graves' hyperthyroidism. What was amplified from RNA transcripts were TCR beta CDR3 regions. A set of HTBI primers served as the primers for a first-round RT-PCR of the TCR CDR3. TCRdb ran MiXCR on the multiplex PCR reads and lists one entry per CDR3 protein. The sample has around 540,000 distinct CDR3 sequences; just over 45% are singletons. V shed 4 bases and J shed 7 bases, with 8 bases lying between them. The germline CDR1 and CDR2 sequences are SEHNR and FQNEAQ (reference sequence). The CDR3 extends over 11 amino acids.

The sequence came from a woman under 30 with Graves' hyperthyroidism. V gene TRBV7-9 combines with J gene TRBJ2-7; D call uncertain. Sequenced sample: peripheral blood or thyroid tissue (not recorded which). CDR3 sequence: CASSSISEQYF. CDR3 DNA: TGTGCCAGCAGCTCTATCTCTGAGCAGTACTTC.